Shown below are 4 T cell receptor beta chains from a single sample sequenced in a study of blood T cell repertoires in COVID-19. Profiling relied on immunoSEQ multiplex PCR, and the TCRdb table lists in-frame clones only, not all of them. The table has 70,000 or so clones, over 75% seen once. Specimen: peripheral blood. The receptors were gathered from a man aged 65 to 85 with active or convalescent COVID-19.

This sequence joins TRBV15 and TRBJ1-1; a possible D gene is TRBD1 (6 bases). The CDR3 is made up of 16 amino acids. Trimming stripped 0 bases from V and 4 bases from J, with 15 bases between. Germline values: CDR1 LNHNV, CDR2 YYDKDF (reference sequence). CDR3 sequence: CATSREAGQGSTEAFF. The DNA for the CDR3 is TGTGCCACCAGCAGAGAGGCTGGGCAGGGGAGCACTGAAGCTTTCTTT. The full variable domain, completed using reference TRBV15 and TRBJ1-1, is DAMVIQNPRYQVTQFGKPVTLSCSQTLNHNVMYWYQQKSSQAPKLLFHYYDKDFNNEADTPDNFQSRRPNTSFCFLDIRSPGLGDTAMYLCATSREAGQGSTEAFFGQGTRLTVV.

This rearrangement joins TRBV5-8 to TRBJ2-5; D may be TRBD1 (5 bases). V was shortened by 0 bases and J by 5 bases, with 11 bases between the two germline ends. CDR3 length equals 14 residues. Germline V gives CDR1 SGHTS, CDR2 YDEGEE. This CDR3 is CASSLGGSRETQYF. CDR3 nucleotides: TGTGCCAGCAGCTTGGGGGGCTCGCGGGAGACCCAGTACTTC.

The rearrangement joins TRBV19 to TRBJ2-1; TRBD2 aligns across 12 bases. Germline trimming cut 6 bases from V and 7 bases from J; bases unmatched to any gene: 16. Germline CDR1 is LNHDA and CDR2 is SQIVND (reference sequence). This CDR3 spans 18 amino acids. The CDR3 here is CASRPGVGLAGPGNEQFF. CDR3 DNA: TGTGCCAGTAGACCAGGGGTGGGACTAGCGGGCCCCGGGAATGAGCAGTTCTTC.

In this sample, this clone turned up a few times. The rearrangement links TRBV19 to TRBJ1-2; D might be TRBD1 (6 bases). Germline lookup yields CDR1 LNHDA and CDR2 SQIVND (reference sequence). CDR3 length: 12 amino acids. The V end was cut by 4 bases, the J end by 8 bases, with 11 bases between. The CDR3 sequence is CASSNREPGYTF. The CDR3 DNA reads TGTGCCAGTAGTAACAGGGAGCCCGGCTACACCTTC.